A selection of T cell receptor beta chains follows, all from one sample in a study of blood T cell repertoires in COVID-19. The assay was immunoSEQ multiplex PCR, and TCRdb's table has in-frame clones only and misses some. The sample includes about 160,000 clones, 77% of them seen just once. The sequenced sample consisted of peripheral blood. These receptors were taken from a man between 65 and 85 years old with acute or convalescent COVID-19. CDR3s include the opening cysteine and the closing phenylalanine or tryptophan. The order of the fields is V gene, J gene, D gene, clone size, CDR3 DNA, CDR3 protein. The D gene is left open where the match is weak. Clone size, where shown, is once, few, many, or a class for clones that have expanded.

>TRBV7-2|TRBJ2-7|TRBD2|few
TGTGCCAGCAGCAACTCGGGGGGTTCGATCAACGAGCAGTACTTC
CASSNSGGSINEQYF
>TRBV19|TRBJ1-1|NA|NA
TGTGCCAGTAGCGACAGGAAGAACACTGAAGCTTTCTTT
CASSDRKNTEAFF
>TRBV5-8|TRBJ2-2|NA|NA
TGTGCCAGCAGCTTTATTTTCACCGGGGAGCTGTTTTTT
CASSFIFTGELFF
>TRBV5-1|TRBJ2-7|NA|once
TGCGCCAGCAGCTTGCGGCAGGGCGGACCGCGCGAGCAGTACTTC
CASSLRQGGPREQYF
>TRBV30|TRBJ2-1|TRBD2|NA
TGTGCCTGGAGTCCTACCCCCCCACTAGCGGAGGAATGGGGGTACAATGAGCAGTTCTTC
CAWSPTPPLAEEWGYNEQFF
>TRBV11-1|TRBJ1-1|TRBD1|NA
TGTGCCAGCAGCCCCAGGGGGGCCACTGAAGCTTTCTTT
CASSPRGATEAFF
>TRBV6-4|TRBJ1-1|NA|once
TGTGCCAGCAGTGATGGAGTCACTGAAGCTTTCTTT
CASSDGVTEAFF
>TRBV7-9|TRBJ2-3|TRBD2|NA
TGTGCCAGCAGAACAGGACTAGCGGGGGGCTTCGGCACAGATACGCAGTATTTT
CASRTGLAGGFGTDTQYF
>TRBV11-3|TRBJ2-4|NA|NA
TGTGCCAGCAGCGGCACCGGGGACATTCAGTACTTC
CASSGTGDIQYF
>TRBV2|TRBJ2-7|TRBD2|many
TGTGCCAACAGTGAGACTAGCGGGGTAGGGTACGAGCAGTACTTC
CANSETSGVGYEQYF
>TRBV5-6|TRBJ2-3|TRBD2|few
TGTGCCAGCAGCTTGGGGCGGACTAGCGGGGGCACAGATACGCAGTATTTT
CASSLGRTSGGTDTQYF
>TRBV10-3|TRBJ1-2|NA|NA
TGTGCCATCAGTGAGTCGCAGGGGAATAGCTACACCTTC
CAISESQGNSYTF
>TRBV6-4|TRBJ1-5|NA|few
TGTGCCAGCAGTGTGGGTAGGGGGCAGCCCCAGCATTTT
CASSVGRGQPQHF
>TRBV4-1|TRBJ2-5|TRBD1|NA
TGCGCCAGCAGCCTGGGGACAGGGCTATCGGAGACCCAGTACTTC
CASSLGTGLSETQYF
>TRBV3-1/TRBV3-2|TRBJ2-2|TRBD2|NA
TGTGCCAGCAGACCCCTAGCGGGGAGCACCGGGGAGCTGTTTTTT
CASRPLAGSTGELFF
>TRBV24-1|TRBJ2-1|NA|few
TGTGCCACCAGTGACCTTCACAATGAGCAGTTCTTC
CATSDLHNEQFF
>TRBV9|TRBJ2-2|TRBD1|once
TGTGCCAGCAGCGTCAGCGTGGGACAGGGGAAAGCCGGGGAGCTGTTTTTT
CASSVSVGQGKAGELFF
>TRBV3-1/TRBV3-2|TRBJ1-2|NA|NA
TGTGCCAGCAGCCCCCAACTTGTGGGCTCGGATGGCTACACCTTC
CASSPQLVGSDGYTF
>TRBV18|TRBJ2-3|TRBD2|once
TGTGCCAGCTCACCAACTAGCGGTAGCACAGATACGCAGTATTTT
CASSPTSGSTDTQYF
>TRBV14|TRBJ1-2|NA|once
TGTGCCAGCAGCCCAATGTCCGGCCGGGGGAACTATGGCTACACCTTC
CASSPMSGRGNYGYTF
>TRBV18|TRBJ2-3|NA|few
TGTGCCAGCTCGTCAAGGGCTAGCGGCACAGATACGCAGTATTTT
CASSSRASGTDTQYF
>TRBV7-2|TRBJ2-5|TRBD2|NA
TGTGCCAGCAGCCCGAGGACTAGCGGGAGGCAAGAGACCCAGTACTTC
CASSPRTSGRQETQYF
>TRBV6-2/TRBV6-3|TRBJ1-4|TRBD1|NA
TGTGCCAGCAGCCGGACCGGGACAGGGGAAAAACTGTTTTTT
CASSRTGTGEKLFF
>TRBV29-1|TRBJ1-5|NA|NA
TGCAGCGTTCGACACCCCGATCAGCCCCAGCATTTT
CSVRHPDQPQHF
>TRBV25-1|TRBJ2-2|NA|NA
TGTGCCAGCAGTGATCCGGCAGGGTTGATCACCGGGGAGCTGTTTTTT
CASSDPAGLITGELFF
>TRBV3-1/TRBV3-2|TRBJ2-7|TRBD2|NA
TGTGCCAGCAGCCAAGTAGCGGGAGGGCCTAGGAGCAACGAGCAGTACTTC
CASSQVAGGPRSNEQYF
>TRBV21-1|TRBJ2-1|NA|NA
TGTGCCAGCAGCAAAGCGCTTTGCGGGCTACTCAATGAGCAGTTCTTC
CASSKALCGLLNEQFF
>TRBV6-2/TRBV6-3|TRBJ1-5|NA|NA
TGTGCCAGCAGTAGACAACAGGGCCCCAATCAGCCCCAGCATTTT
CASSRQQGPNQPQHF
>TRBV2|TRBJ1-1|NA|NA
TGTGCCAGCAGGAGTGTAGTTGAAGCTTTCTTT
CASRSVVEAFF
>TRBV5-6|TRBJ2-4|TRBD2|NA
TGTGCCAGCACCACCCCGGGAGGGCGAACCAAAAACATTCAGTACTTC
CASTTPGGRTKNIQYF
>TRBV30|TRBJ2-1|NA|few
TGTGCCTGGACCCGACTCGCTTTTAATGAGCAGTTCTTC
CAWTRLAFNEQFF
>TRBV24-1|TRBJ2-1|NA|NA
TGTGCCACCGCCGGACAAATCAACGGTGAGCAGTTCTTC
CATAGQINGEQFF
>TRBV5-1|TRBJ1-5|TRBD1|few
TGCGCCAGCAGCCCGACAGGGGATCAGCCCCAGCATTTT
CASSPTGDQPQHF
>TRBV7-8|TRBJ2-3|TRBD2|NA
TGTGCCAGCAGCTTGGGACTAGCGGGCACAGATACGCAGTATTTT
CASSLGLAGTDTQYF
>TRBV29-1|TRBJ2-1|NA|NA
TGCAGCGTTGGGCAGTACAATGAGCAGTTCTTC
CSVGQYNEQFF
>TRBV11-2|TRBJ1-6|NA|once
TGTGCCAGCAGCCGAGGGAGTAATTCACCCCTCCACTTT
CASSRGSNSPLHF
>TRBV20-1|TRBJ2-1|NA|NA
TGCAGTGCTAGTGACGGGTCCTACAATGAGCAGTTCTTC
CSASDGSYNEQFF
>TRBV6-1|TRBJ2-1|NA|NA
TGTGCCAGCAGTGAAGGATTCGCAGGCGATGAGCAGTTCTTC
CASSEGFAGDEQFF